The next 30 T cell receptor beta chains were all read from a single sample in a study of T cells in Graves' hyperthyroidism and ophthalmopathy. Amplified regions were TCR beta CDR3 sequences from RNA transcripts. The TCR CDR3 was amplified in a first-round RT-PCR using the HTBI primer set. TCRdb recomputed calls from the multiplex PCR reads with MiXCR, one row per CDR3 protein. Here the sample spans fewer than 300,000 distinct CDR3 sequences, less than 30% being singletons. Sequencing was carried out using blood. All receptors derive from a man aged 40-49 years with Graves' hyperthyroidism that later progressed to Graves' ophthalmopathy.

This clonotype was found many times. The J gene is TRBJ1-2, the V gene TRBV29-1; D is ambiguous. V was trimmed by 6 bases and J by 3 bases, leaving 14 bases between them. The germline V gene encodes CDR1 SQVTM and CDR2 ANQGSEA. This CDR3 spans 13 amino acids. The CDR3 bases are TGCAGCGTATTGGCAGCCTCTTACTATGGCTACACCTTC. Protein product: CSVLAASYYGYTF.

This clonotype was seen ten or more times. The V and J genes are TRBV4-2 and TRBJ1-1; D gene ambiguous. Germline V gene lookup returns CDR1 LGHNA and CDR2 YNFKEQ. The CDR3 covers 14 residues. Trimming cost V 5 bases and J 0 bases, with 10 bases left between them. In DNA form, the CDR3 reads TGTGCCAGCAGCGCGGCCCTCATGAACACTGAAGCTTTCTTT. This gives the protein CASSAALMNTEAFF.

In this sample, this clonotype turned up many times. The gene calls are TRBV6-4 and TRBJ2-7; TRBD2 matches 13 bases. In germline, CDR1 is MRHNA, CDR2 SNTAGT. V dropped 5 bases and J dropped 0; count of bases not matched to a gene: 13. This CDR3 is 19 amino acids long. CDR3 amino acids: CASSHPPGLAGESSYEQYF. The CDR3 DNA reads TGTGCCAGCAGTCACCCCCCCGGACTAGCGGGAGAGAGCTCCTACGAGCAGTACTTC.

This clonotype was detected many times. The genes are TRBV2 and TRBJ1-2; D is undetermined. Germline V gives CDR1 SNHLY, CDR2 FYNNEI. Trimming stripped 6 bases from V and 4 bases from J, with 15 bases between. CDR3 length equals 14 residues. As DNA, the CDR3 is TGTGCCAGCAGCGGGGAGGCCTTAGGCTATGGCTACACCTTC. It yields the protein CASSGEALGYGYTF. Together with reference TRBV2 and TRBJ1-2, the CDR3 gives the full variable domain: EPEVTQTPSHQVTQMGQEVILRCVPISNHLYFYWYRQILGQKVEFLVSFYNNEISEKSEIFDDQFSVERPDGSNFTLKIRSTKLEDSAMYFCASSGEALGYGYTFGSGTRLTVV.

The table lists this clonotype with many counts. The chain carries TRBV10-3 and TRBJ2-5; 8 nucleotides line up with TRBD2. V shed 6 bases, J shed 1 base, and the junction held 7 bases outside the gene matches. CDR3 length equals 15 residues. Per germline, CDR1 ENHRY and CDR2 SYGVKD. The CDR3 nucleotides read TGTGCCATCAGCCAACCTCTAGCGGGCCAAGAGACCCAGTACTTC. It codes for CAISQPLAGQETQYF.

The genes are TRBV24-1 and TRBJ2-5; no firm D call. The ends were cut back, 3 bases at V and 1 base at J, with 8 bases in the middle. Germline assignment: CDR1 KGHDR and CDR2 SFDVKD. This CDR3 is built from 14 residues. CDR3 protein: CATSDRSFQETQYF. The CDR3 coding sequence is TGTGCCACCAGTGATCGGAGTTTCCAAGAGACCCAGTACTTC.

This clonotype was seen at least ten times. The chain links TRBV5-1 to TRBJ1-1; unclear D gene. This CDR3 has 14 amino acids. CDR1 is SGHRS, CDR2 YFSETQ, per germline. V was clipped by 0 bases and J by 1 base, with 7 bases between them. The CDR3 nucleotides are TGCGCCAGCAGCTTGGGGAGCCCGAACACTGAAGCTTTCTTT. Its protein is CASSLGSPNTEAFF. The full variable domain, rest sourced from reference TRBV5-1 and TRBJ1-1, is KAGVTQTPRYLIKTRGQQVTLSCSPISGHRSVSWYQQTPGQGLQFLFEYFSETQRNKGNFPGRFSGRQFSNSRSEMNVSTLELGDSALYLCASSLGSPNTEAFFGQGTRLTVV.

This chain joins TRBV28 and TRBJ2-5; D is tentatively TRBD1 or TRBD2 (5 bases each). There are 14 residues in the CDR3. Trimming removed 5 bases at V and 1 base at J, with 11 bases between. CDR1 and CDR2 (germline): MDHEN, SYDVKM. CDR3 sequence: CASSRPGLQETQYF. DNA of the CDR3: TGTGCCAGCAGTCGCCCGGGGCTCCAAGAGACCCAGTACTTC.

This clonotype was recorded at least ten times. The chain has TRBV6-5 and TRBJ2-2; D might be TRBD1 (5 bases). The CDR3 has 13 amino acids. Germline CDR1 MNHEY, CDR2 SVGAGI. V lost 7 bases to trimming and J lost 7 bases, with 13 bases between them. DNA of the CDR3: TGTGCCAGCACAGGGAATTTGGGCGGGGAGCTGTTTTTT. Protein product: CASTGNLGGELFF.

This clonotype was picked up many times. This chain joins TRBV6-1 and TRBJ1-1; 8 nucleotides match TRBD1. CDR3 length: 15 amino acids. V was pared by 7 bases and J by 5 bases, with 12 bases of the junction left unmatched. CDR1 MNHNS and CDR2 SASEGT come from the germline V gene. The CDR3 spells CASNSAQGAYTEAFF. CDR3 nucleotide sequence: TGTGCCAGCAACTCCGCGCAGGGGGCATATACTGAAGCTTTCTTT.

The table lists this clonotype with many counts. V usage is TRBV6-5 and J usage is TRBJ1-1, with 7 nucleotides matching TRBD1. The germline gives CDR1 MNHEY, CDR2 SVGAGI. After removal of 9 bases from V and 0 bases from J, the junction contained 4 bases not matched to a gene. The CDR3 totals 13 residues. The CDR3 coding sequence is TGTGCCAGTACGACAGGGTTGAACACTGAAGCTTTCTTT. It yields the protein CASTTGLNTEAFF.

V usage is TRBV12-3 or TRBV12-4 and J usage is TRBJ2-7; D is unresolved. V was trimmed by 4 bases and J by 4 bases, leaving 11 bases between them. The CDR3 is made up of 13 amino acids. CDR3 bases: TGTGCCAGCAGTTCTCCCCGCTCTTACGAGCAGTACTTC. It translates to CASSSPRSYEQYF.

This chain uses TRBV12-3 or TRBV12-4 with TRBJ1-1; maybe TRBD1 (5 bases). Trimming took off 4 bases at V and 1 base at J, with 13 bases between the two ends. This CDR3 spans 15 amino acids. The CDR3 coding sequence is TGTGCCAGCAGTTCATTCGGGACGGGGAACACTGAAGCTTTCTTT. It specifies CASSSFGTGNTEAFF.

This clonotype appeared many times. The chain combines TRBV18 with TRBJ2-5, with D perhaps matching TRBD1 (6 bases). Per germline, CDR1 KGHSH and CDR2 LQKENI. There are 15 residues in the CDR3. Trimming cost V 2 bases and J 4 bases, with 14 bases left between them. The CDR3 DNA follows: TGTGCCAGCTCACCATACACAGGGCAGGGAGAGACCCAGTACTTC. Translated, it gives CASSPYTGQGETQYF. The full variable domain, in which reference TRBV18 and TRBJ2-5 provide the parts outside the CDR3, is NAGVMQNPRHLVRRRGQEARLRCSPMKGHSHVYWYRQLPEEGLKFMVYLQKENIIDESGMPKERFSAEFPKEGPSILRIQQVVRGDSAAYFCASSPYTGQGETQYFGPGTRLLVL.

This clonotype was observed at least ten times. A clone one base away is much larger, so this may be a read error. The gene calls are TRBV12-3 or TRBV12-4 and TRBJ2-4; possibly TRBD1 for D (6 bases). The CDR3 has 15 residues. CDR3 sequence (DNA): TGTGCCAACAGTCGGAGACAGGTAGCCAAAAACATTCAGTACTTC. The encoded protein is CANSRRQVAKNIQYF.

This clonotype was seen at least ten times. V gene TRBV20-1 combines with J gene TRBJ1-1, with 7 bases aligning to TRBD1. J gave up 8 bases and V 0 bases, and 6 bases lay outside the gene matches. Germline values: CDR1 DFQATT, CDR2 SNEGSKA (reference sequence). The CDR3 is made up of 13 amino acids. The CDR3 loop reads CSARDPLDREAFF. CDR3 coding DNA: TGCAGTGCTAGAGATCCCCTGGACAGGGAAGCTTTCTTT.

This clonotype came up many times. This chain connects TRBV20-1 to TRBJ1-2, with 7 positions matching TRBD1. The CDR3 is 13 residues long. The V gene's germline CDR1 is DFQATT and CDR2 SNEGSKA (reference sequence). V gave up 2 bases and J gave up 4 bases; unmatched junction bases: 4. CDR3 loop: CSARPGTAYGYTF. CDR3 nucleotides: TGCAGTGCTAGACCCGGGACAGCCTATGGCTACACCTTC.

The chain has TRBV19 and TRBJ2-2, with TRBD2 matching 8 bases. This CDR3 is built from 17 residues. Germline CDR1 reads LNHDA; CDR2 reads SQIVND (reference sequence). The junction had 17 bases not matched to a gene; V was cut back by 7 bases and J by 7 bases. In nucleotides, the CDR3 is TGTGCCAGTACCCGACTGAGCGGGAGCCCCCTCGACGGGGAGCTGTTTTTT. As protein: CASTRLSGSPLDGELFF. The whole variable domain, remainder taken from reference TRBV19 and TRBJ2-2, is DGGITQSPKYLFRKEGQNVTLSCEQNLNHDAMYWYRQDPGQGLRLIYYSQIVNDFQKGDIAEGYSVSREKKESFPLTVTSAQKNPTAFYLCASTRLSGSPLDGELFFGEGSRLTVL.

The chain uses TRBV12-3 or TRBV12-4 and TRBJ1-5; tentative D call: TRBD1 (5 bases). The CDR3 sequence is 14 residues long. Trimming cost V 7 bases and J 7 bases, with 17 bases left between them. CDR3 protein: CASNLGGDGQPQHF. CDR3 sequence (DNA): TGTGCCAGCAACCTGGGGGGGGATGGCCAGCCCCAGCATTTT.

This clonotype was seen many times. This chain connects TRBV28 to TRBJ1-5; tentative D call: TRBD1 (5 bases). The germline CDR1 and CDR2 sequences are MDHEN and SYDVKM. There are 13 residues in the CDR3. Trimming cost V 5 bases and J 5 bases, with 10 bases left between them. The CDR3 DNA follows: TGTGCCAGCAGTCGGACATCTTATCAGCCCCAGCATTTT. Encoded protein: CASSRTSYQPQHF. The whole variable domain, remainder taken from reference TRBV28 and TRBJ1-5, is DVKVTQSSRYLVKRTGEKVFLECVQDMDHENMFWYRQDPGLGLRLIYFSYDVKMKEKGDIPEGYSVSREKKERFSLILESASTNQTSMYLCASSRTSYQPQHFGDGTRLSIL.

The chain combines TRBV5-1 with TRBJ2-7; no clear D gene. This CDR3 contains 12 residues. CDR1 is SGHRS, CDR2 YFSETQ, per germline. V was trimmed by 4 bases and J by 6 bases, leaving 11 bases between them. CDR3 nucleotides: TGCGCCAGCAGCCTCTATTCCGGCGAGCAGTACTTC. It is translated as CASSLYSGEQYF.

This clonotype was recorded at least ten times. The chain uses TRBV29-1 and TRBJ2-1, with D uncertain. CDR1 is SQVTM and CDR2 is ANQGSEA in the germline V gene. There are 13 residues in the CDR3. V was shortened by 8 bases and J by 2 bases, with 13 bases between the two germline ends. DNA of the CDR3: TGCAGCCTTCGATCGAGCCCCTACAATGAGCAGTTCTTC. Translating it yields CSLRSSPYNEQFF.

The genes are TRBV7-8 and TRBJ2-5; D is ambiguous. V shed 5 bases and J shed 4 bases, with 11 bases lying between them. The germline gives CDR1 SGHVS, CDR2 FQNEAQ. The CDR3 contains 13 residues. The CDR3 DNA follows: TGTGCCAGCAGCCGATCGACTCGAGAGACCCAGTACTTC. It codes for CASSRSTRETQYF.

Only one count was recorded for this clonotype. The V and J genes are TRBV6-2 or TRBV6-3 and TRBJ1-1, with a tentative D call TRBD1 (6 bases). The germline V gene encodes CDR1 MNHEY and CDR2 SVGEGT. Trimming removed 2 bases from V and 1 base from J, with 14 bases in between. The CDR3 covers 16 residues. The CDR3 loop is CASSYPSGAPNTEAFF. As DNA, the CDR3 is TGTGCCAGCAGTTACCCCTCGGGGGCCCCGAACACTGAAGCTTTCTTT.

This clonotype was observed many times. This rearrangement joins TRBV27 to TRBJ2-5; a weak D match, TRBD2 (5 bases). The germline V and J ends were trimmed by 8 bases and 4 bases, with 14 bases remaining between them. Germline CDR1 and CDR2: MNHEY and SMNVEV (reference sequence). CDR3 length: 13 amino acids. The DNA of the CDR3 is TGTGCCAGCGGATACAGCGGCGGAGAGACCCAGTACTTC. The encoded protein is CASGYSGGETQYF.

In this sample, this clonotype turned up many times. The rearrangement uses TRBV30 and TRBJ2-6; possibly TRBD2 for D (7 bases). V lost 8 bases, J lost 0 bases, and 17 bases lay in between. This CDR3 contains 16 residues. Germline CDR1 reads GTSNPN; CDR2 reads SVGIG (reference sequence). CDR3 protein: CALAAGAYSGANVLTF. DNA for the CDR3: TGTGCCCTCGCGGCGGGGGCCTACTCTGGGGCCAACGTCCTGACTTTC.

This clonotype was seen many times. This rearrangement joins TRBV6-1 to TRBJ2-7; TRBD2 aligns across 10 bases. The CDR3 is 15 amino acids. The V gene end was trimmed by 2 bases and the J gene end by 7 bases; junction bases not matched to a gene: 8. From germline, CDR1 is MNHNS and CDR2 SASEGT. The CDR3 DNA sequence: TGTGCCAGCAGTGAACGTCTAGCGGGAGCGGGGGAGCAGTACTTC. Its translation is CASSERLAGAGEQYF.

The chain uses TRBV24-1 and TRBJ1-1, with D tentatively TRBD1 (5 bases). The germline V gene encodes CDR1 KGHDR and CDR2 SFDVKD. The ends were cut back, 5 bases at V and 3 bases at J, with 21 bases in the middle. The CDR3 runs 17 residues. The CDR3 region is CATSAREVSGSDTEAFF. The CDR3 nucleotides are TGTGCCACCAGTGCCAGAGAAGTGTCAGGGTCGGACACTGAAGCTTTCTTT.

The CDR3 sequence is CSARGPLPETQYF. In DNA, the CDR3 is TGCAGTGCTAGAGGGCCTCTCCCGGAGACCCAGTACTTC. The gene calls are TRBV20-1 and TRBJ2-5; D not resolved. Trimming removed 1 base at V and 5 bases at J, with 11 bases between. The CDR3 is made up of 13 amino acids. Germline V CDR1 and CDR2: DFQATT, SNEGSKA (reference sequence).

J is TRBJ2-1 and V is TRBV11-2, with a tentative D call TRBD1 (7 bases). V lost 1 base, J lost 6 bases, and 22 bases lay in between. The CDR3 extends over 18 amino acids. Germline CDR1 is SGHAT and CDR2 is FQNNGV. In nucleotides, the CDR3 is TGTGCCAGCAGCTTAGTTGGAGGGACAGCTTCAGGGTTCAATGAGCAGTTCTTC. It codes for CASSLVGGTASGFNEQFF.